This note documents a single T cell receptor beta chain sequence. The sample comes from a study of blood T cell repertoires in COVID-19. Study context: Samples of COVID-19 (acute and convalescent) were obtained from the United States, Italy and Spain.

The CDR3 extends over 14 amino acids. V shed 6 bases, J shed 5 bases, and the junction held 5 bases outside the gene matches. Germline CDR1 MNHEY, CDR2 SVGAGI. Original handling: Scientists estimated how many nucleated cells there were by amplifying reference gene primers. Sequencing was performed with immunoSEQ multiplex PCR; in TCRdb, only in-frame clones are kept and a portion is missing. V and J calls plus clone size are reproduced from that table; the DNA served to infer D and trimming. The table includes 90,000 to 120,000 clones, about 80% detected once. Sequenced material: peripheral blood. The chain couples TRBV6-5 to TRBJ1-5; 9 positions agree with TRBD1. This receptor was obtained from a man aged 70 or older with acute or convalescent COVID-19. CDR3 loop: CASRPQGAYQPQHF. Written as DNA, the CDR3 is TGTGCCAGCAGACCACAGGGGGCCTATCAGCCCCAGCATTTT.